This T cell receptor (beta chain) appears in the sequencing data of a study of post-analysis software for immune sequencing data. About the research overall: Recorded subtypes: relapsing-remitting, secondary progressive, progressive-relapsing; some patients unannotated. Overall study results and limits: Included in a set of several TRBV segments more frequent in patients than controls were TRBV5-6, TRBV5-1 and TRBV20-1.

V was pared by 0 bases and J by 6 bases, with 10 bases of the junction left unmatched. Germline V CDR1 and CDR2: SNHLY, FYNNEI. The CDR3 length is 17 residues. Sequencing libraries made from TCR beta cDNA carried unique molecular identifiers. Input amounts of about 0.95 to 10 million T cells were used. These gave some 500,000 cDNA molecules, so each molecule approximated one T cell. TCRdb independently ran MiXCR on the PCR reads; one entry per CDR3 protein. The sample records a few hundred thousand distinct CDR3 sequences, 35% to 45% being singletons. In the case of this clonotype: Its antigen is still unknown.

The sequenced sample consisted of blood. This chain uses TRBV2 with TRBJ2-4; TRBD2 agrees at 8 bases. The receptor was derived from a girl aged 5 to 17 with multiple sclerosis. The DNA for the CDR3 is TGTGCCAGCAGTGAAGCGCTTTGGCGGGGGGATGGAAACATTCAGTACTTC. This sequence encodes CASSEALWRGDGNIQYF.